This passage covers 5 T cell receptor beta chains from one sample sequenced in a study of cytomegalovirus exposure and HLA in healthy donors. The PCR employed 60 Vbeta primers together with 13 Jbeta primers. TCRdb's table, derived via immunoSEQ multiplex PCR, lists solely in-frame clones and lacks some. The repertoire has about 140,000 clones, around three quarters of them found once; the top ten carry approximately 6.2%. The source material was PBMCs. These receptors came from a man between 40 and 49 years old in good health and CMV-seropositive.

A single count supports this clone. The gene calls are TRBV28 and TRBJ2-7; TRBD1 matches at 9 bases. J gave up 4 bases and V 5 bases, and 9 bases lay outside the gene matches. Per the germline V gene, CDR1 is MDHEN and CDR2 is SYDVKM. This CDR3 contains 15 residues. Here the CDR3 DNA reads TGTGCCAGCAGTCCCACCCGACAGGGGGGGTACGAGCAGTACTTC. Its protein product is CASSPTRQGGYEQYF.

The chain combines TRBV6-5 with TRBJ2-1; TRBD2 matches at 15 bases. Trimming took 5 bases from V and 9 from J; bases not matched to a gene: 2. CDR1 is MNHEY, CDR2 SVGAGI, per germline. CDR3 length: 14 residues. Here the CDR3 DNA reads TGTGCCAGCAGTCAGGGACTAGCGGGAGGTGAGCAGTTCTTC. Its translation: CASSQGLAGGEQFF.

The V call is TRBV29-1, the J call TRBJ2-7, with 7 bases fitting TRBD1. V lost 6 bases and J lost 1; bases outside the gene matches: 6. This CDR3 comprises 13 residues. In germline, CDR1 is SQVTM, CDR2 ANQGSEA. The CDR3 loop reads CSVGTVNSYEQYF. The CDR3 nucleotides read TGCAGCGTCGGGACAGTGAATTCCTACGAGCAGTACTTC.

The chain has TRBV19 and TRBJ2-7; possibly TRBD1 for D (7 bases). Trimming removed 3 bases from V and 0 bases from J, with 12 bases in between. The CDR3 covers 15 residues. Germline assignment: CDR1 LNHDA and CDR2 SQIVND (reference sequence). The DNA for the CDR3 is TGTGCCAGTAGTATGGGTCAGGGGGGCTCCTACGAGCAGTACTTC. It is translated as CASSMGQGGSYEQYF.

The chain is built from TRBV5-6 and TRBJ2-1, with 11 bases aligning to TRBD2. The germline CDR1 and CDR2 sequences are SGHDT and YYEEEE. This CDR3 spans 15 amino acids. V was pared by 4 bases and J by 2 bases, with 2 bases of the junction left unmatched. The CDR3 sequence is CASSLGLAAYNEQFF. The CDR3 nucleotides read TGTGCCAGCAGCCTGGGACTAGCGGCCTACAATGAGCAGTTCTTC.